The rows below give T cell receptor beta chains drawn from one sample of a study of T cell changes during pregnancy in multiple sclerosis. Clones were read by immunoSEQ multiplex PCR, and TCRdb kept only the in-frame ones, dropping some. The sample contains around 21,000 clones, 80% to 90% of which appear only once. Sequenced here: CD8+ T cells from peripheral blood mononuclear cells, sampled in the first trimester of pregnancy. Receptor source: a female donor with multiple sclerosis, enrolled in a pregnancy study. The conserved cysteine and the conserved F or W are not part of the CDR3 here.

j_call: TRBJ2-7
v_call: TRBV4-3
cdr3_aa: ASSQSGQGGSYEQY

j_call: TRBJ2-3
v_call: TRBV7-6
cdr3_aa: ASSLEAERDTQY

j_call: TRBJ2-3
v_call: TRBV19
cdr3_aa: ASSPPGPSGNTQY

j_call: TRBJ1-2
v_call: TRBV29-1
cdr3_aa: SGGEEYGYT

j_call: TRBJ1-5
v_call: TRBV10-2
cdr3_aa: ASSESPGNSNQPQH

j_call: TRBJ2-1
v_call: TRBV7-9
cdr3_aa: ASSSPFGSGKGNEQF

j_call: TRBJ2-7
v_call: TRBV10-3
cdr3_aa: ATQGQNYEQY

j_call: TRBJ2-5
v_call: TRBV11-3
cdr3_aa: ASSLLGEETQY

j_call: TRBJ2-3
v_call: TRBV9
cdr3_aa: ASSATGDTQY

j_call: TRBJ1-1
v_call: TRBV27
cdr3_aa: ASSLWAGNTEAF

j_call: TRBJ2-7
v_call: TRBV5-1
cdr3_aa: ASSPLASYEQY

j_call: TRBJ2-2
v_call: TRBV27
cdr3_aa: ASSIWTGGTGELF

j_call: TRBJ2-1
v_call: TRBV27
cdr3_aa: ASSFGGVYNEQF

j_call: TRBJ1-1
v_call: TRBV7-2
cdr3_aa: ASSLEGGFPEAF

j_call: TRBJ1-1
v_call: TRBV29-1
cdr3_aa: SVEVALSVEAF

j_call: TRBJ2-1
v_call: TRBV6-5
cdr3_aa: ASSYSTSPSYNEQF

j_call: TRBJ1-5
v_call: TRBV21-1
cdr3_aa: ASSKLRTDGSNQPQH

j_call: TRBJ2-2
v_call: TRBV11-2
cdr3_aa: ASSLIAENTGELF

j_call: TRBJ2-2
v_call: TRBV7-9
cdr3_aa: ASSLREDPGELF

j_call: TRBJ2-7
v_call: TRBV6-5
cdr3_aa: ASSLAESYEQY

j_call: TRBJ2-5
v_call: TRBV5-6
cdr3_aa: ASSSGHIQETQY

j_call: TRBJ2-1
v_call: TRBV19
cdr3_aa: ASSFLAGHNEQF

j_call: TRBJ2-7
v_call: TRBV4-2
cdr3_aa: ASSRQLGEGSDEQY

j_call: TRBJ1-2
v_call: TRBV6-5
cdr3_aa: ASIVWEFGSYGYT

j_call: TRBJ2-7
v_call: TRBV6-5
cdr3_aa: ASSYFQGYSYEQY

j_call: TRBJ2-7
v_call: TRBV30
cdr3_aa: AWEPANRYEQY

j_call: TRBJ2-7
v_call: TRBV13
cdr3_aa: ASSPRGSGRAYEQY

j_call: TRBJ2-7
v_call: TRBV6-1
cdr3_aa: ASSEGTGGPGEQY

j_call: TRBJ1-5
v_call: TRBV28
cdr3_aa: ASSLKVQGTFQPQH

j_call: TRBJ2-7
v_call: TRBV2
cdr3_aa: ASSEANYEQY

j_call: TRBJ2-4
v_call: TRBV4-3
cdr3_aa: ASSQDPGQGSNIQY

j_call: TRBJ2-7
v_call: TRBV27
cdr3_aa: ASSLSSGFVYEQY

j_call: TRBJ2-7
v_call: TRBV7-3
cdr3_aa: ASSLGTGALVNEQY

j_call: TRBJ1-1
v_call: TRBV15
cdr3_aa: ATSAGRSDGYTEAF

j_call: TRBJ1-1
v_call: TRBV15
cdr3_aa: ATSRERQSANTEAF

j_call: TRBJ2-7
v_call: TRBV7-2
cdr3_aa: ASSLGLAPYEQY

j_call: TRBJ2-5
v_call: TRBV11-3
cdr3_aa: ASSRGSPSQETQY

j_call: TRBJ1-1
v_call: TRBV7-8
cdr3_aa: ASSQTGGTEAF

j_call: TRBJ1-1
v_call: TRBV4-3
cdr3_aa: ASSQQKGANTEAF

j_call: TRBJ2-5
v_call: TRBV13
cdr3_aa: ASSLPNRGAQY

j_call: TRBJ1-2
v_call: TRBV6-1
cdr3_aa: ASSATGLGYT

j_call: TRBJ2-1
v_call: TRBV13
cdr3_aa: ASSIQRLRGPGEQF

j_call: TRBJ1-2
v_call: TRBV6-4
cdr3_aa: ASSDSGTGGTGYT

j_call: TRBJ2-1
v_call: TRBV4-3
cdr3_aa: ASSQARAGSGNEQF

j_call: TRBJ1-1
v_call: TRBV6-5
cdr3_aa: ASSYSRTGFVTEAF

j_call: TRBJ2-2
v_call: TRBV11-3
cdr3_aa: ASSVTGFGEEIGELF

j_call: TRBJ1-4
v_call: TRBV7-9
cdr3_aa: ASSGGVERSNEKLF

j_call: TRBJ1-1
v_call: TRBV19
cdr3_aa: ASSNGGTEAF

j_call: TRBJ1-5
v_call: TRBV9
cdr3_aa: ASSAIPGEPQH

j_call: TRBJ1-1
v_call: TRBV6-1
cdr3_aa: ASASGNTEAF

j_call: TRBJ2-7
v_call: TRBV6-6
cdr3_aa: ASSPRDSSYEQY

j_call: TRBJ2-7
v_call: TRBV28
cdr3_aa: ASSFELAEYEQY

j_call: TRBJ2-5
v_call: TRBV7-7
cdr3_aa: ASSLAGLSMGETQY

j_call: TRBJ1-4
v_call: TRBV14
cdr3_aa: ASSTGQGWGREKLF

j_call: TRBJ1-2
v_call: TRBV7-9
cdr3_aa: ASSFLIGAGRE

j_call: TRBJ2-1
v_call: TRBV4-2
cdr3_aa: ASSQDEGQGSNEQF

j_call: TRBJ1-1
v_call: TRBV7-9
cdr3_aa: ASSRTGQGETEAF

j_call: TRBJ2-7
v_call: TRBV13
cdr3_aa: ASSLLVDEQY